Listed below are T cell receptor beta chains from one sample, sequenced in a study of T cells after yellow fever vaccination. Using its own MiXCR run on the 5' RACE reads, TCRdb lists one record per CDR3 protein. The sample gives about 75,000 distinct CDR3 sequences, about 7.7% of which show up once; 25% to 35% is in the top ten. Sample: CD8+ T cells sorted from PBMCs, taken roughly 10 days after the first yellow fever vaccination. These receptors all stem from a man between 18 and 29 years old who received the YFV17D yellow fever vaccine. CDR3s include the opening cysteine and the closing phenylalanine or tryptophan. The D gene is left open where the match is weak. Not all rows give a size; the values are once, few, many and, for expanded clones, a class.

>TRBV6-2/TRBV6-3|TRBJ1-2|NA|NA
TGTGCCAGCAGTTATCCATCTGGATACGGCTACACCTTC
CASSYPSGYGYTF
>TRBV7-9|TRBJ1-2|NA|few
TGTGCCAGCAGGGCACTAGCCTACCAGGTCGCGAACTATGGCTACACCTTC
CASRALAYQVANYGYTF
>TRBV5-1|TRBJ2-7|NA|few
TGCGCCAGCAGCTTCAGGGGGGTTCCCTACGAGCAGTACTTC
CASSFRGVPYEQYF
>TRBV14|TRBJ2-3|NA|many
TGTGCCAGCAGCCAAGGAAATCTCGCAGATACGCAGTATTTT
CASSQGNLADTQYF
>TRBV4-2|TRBJ2-1|TRBD2|medium-sized
TGTGCCAGCAGCCAAGAGCGGGGGGGCTACAATGAGCAGTTCTTC
CASSQERGGYNEQFF
>TRBV5-1|TRBJ2-1|NA|NA
TGCGCCAGCAGCTTACGACTAGGCCTCAAGAATGAGCAGTTCTTC
CASSLRLGLKNEQFF
>TRBV18|TRBJ2-5|NA|many
TGTGCCAGCTCACCGCCGGGAGAGACCCAGTACTTC
CASSPPGETQYF
>TRBV11-3|TRBJ2-1|TRBD2|many
TGTGCCAGCAGCTTAGGGATTGGATTCTCCGGGGGGGCAGGCAATGAGCAGTTCTTC
CASSLGIGFSGGAGNEQFF
>TRBV7-7|TRBJ2-7|NA|NA
TGTGCCAGCAGCTTCGGCAGGGGTTACGAGCAGTACTTC
CASSFGRGYEQYF
>TRBV3-1|TRBJ1-1|NA|many
TGTGCCAGCAGCCCGCTGAGAGGGGCGGGCACTGAAGCTTTCTTT
CASSPLRGAGTEAFF
>TRBV4-3|TRBJ1-1|NA|NA
TGCGCCAGCAGCCAACAGGGGAGGGAAGCTTTCTTT
CASSQQGREAFF
>TRBV7-9|TRBJ1-3|NA|few
TGTGCCAGCAGCTTAGACAGCTCTGGAAACACCATATATTTT
CASSLDSSGNTIYF
>TRBV7-6|TRBJ2-7|TRBD1|NA
TGTGCCAGCAGCTCTCCGGGACAGTACGAGCAGTACTTC
CASSSPGQYEQYF
>TRBV14|TRBJ1-1|NA|few
TGTGCCAGCAGCCATATCAGCCAAATGAACACTGAAGCTTTCTTT
CASSHISQMNTEAFF
>TRBV4-1|TRBJ1-4|NA|many
TGCGCCAGCAGCCAAGAAGGTGTACAGAGAGGTGAAAAACTGTTTTTT
CASSQEGVQRGEKLFF
>TRBV14|TRBJ2-3|NA|medium-sized
TGTGCCAGCAGCCAAGACGTACAGGGAGATACGCAGTATTTT
CASSQDVQGDTQYF
>TRBV12-3/TRBV12-4|TRBJ1-2|TRBD1|few
TGTGCCAGCAGCTCCCCGGACAGGGCTTCAATCCTCGGCTACACCTTC
CASSSPDRASILGYTF
>TRBV20-1|TRBJ2-7|TRBD1|many
TGCAGTGCTAGACCCGCGGACAGGGACGTTTCCTACGAGCAGTACTTC
CSARPADRDVSYEQYF
>TRBV9|TRBJ1-1|NA|many
TGTGCCAGCAGCGTAGAGGGGGGAGACACTGAAGCTTTCTTT
CASSVEGGDTEAFF
>TRBV28|TRBJ2-3|TRBD1|many
TGTGCCAGCAGCTGGACAGGGGGCACAGATACGCAGTATTTT
CASSWTGGTDTQYF
>TRBV7-3|TRBJ1-6|NA|many
TGTGCCAGCAGCCCCGAGGAGGGCCTCCCCCTCCACTTT
CASSPEEGLPLHF
>TRBV4-2|TRBJ2-2|TRBD1|many
TGTGCCAGCAGCCAAGTCGGACAGGGACTGGGGAAACTGTTTTTT
CASSQVGQGLGKLFF
>TRBV13|TRBJ1-2|NA|few
TGTGCCAGCAGCTTAGGAGGGGAGGGCTACACCTTC
CASSLGGEGYTF
>TRBV20-1|TRBJ1-1|NA|many
TGCAGTGCTAGAGGTTGGATCGCCCGCCGGAACACTGAAGCTTTCTTT
CSARGWIARRNTEAFF
>TRBV27|TRBJ2-1|TRBD1|many
TGTGCCAGCAGTCAAGGGACAGGAAGGTACAATGAGCAGTTCTTC
CASSQGTGRYNEQFF
>TRBV7-9|TRBJ2-2|NA|NA
TGTGCCAGCGAGAACACCGGGGAGCTGTTTTTT
CASENTGELFF
>TRBV7-6|TRBJ2-7|NA|many
TGTGCCAGCAGCTTACTGGGGGGCATCACCTACGAGCAGTACTTC
CASSLLGGITYEQYF
>TRBV20-1|TRBJ2-1|NA|many
TGCGGGTTGCGGGCTCTCTTGGACAATGAGCAGTTCTTC
CGLRALLDNEQFF
>TRBV19|TRBJ2-1|TRBD1|many
TGTGCCAGTAGTAGGGTGGGACAGAATGAGCAGTTCTTC
CASSRVGQNEQFF
>TRBV7-8|TRBJ2-5|NA|many
TGTGCCAGCACCAAATCGGGGACCCAGTACTTC
CASTKSGTQYF
>TRBV4-2|TRBJ1-3|TRBD1|NA
TGTGCCAGCAGCCAAGAGAGGGGACAGGGGACCCACACCATATATTTT
CASSQERGQGTHTIYF
>TRBV13|TRBJ1-2|NA|few
TGTGCCAGCAGCTTCAGAGGGTCCCTTACTGATGGCTACACCTTC
CASSFRGSLTDGYTF
>TRBV2|TRBJ2-7|NA|many
TGTGCCAGCAGTGGACAGGGAGGACTCGCCTACGAGCAGTACTTC
CASSGQGGLAYEQYF
>TRBV12-5|TRBJ2-7|NA|many
TGTGCTAGTGGGCCAGGGGCTTGGGAGCAGTACTTC
CASGPGAWEQYF
>TRBV4-3|TRBJ1-3|NA|many
TGCGCCAGCAGCCAAGACTCCAGCCGGGGGGACACCATATATTTT
CASSQDSSRGDTIYF
>TRBV6-2/TRBV6-3|TRBJ2-5|NA|many
TGTGCCAGCAGTTACTTCAGGGGTTCAGGGGAGACCCAGTACTTC
CASSYFRGSGETQYF
>TRBV20-1|TRBJ1-2|NA|NA
TGCAGTGCTATAACCCGACAGCACTATGGCTACACCTTC
CSAITRQHYGYTF
>TRBV7-9|TRBJ2-1|NA|few
TGTGCCAGCAGACCCTCGGGGGGCCCTTCCTACAATGAGCAGTTCTTC
CASRPSGGPSYNEQFF
>TRBV5-5|TRBJ2-6|NA|few
TGTGCCAGCAGCTGGAAGGGGGGCTCTGGGGCCAACGTCCTGACTTTC
CASSWKGGSGANVLTF
>TRBV19|TRBJ1-1|TRBD1|many
TGTGCCAGTAGGACAGGGGGCAGGGACACTGAAGCTTTCTTT
CASRTGGRDTEAFF
>TRBV5-6|TRBJ2-1|TRBD1|many
TGTGCCAGCAGCTTGGACAGGGGGCTGAGTGAGCAGTTCTTC
CASSLDRGLSEQFF
>TRBV7-3|TRBJ2-2|NA|NA
TGTGCCAGCAGCCCTTATTCAGGGACCGGGGAGCTGTTTTTT
CASSPYSGTGELFF
>TRBV14|TRBJ1-4|NA|many
TGTGCCAGCAGCCCGTTCGAGACATATGGACTGATGGGTGAAAAACTGTTTTTT
CASSPFETYGLMGEKLFF
>TRBV20-1|TRBJ2-3|TRBD1|NA
TGCAGTGCTAGAATCGGGACAGGAACAGATACGCAGTATTTT
CSARIGTGTDTQYF
>TRBV6-6|TRBJ2-7|NA|many
TGTGCCAGCAGTCCCGGGACTTTCGGGGAGCAGTACTTC
CASSPGTFGEQYF
>TRBV27|TRBJ2-1|TRBD1|few
TGTGCCAGCAGTTTATATGGGACAGGGGCCTACAATGAGCAGTTCTTC
CASSLYGTGAYNEQFF
>TRBV5-6|TRBJ2-7|NA|many
TGTGCCAGCAGCTTGGGACTTACAGTCTACGAGCAGTACTTC
CASSLGLTVYEQYF
>TRBV5-6|TRBJ2-7|NA|NA
TGTGCCATCAGCCCCGGGGCCCTCTACGAGCAGTACTTC
CAISPGALYEQYF
>TRBV5-1|TRBJ2-7|TRBD1|few
TGCGCCAGCAGCACAGAAGGACAGGGGGCTTACGAGCAGTACTTC
CASSTEGQGAYEQYF
>TRBV2|TRBJ2-6|NA|few
TGTGCCAGCAGCGCAGGCTTCTCTGGGGCCAACGTCCTGACTTTC
CASSAGFSGANVLTF
>TRBV6-5|TRBJ1-2|NA|many
TGTGCCAGCAGTTACTCGGTCGTTAACAACTATGGCTACACCTTC
CASSYSVVNNYGYTF
>TRBV4-3|TRBJ2-7|TRBD1|few
TGCGCCAGCAGCCAAGGGACAGGGGGAACCTACGAGCAGTACTTC
CASSQGTGGTYEQYF
>TRBV6-2/TRBV6-3|TRBJ2-6|NA|few
TGTGCCAGCAGTTACACGCGGATCTCGACAGTTTACTCTGGGGCCAACGTCCTGACTTTC
CASSYTRISTVYSGANVLTF
>TRBV5-1|TRBJ2-7|NA|few
TGCGCCAGTAATTCGGAAGGGACCCTTAGAGGCGAGCAGTACTTC
CASNSEGTLRGEQYF